This T cell receptor (beta chain) appears in the sequencing data of a study of neurological immune-mediated disorders. With 5 bases removed from V and 10 bases from J, the gap between germline ends came to 12 bases. From germline, CDR1 is DFQATT and CDR2 SNEGSKA (reference sequence). The CDR3 consists of 11 residues. This clonotype was counted many times. TCRdb recomputed calls from the 5' RACE reads with MiXCR, one row per CDR3 protein. The top ten hold 1.1% of the sample, which has roughly 75,000 distinct CDR3 sequences, 2.5% to 3% seen once. The sequence was obtained from a woman in her 30s with multiple sclerosis. Sequencing was performed on PBMCs. The V call is TRBV20-1, the J call TRBJ2-1; D uncertain. In nucleotides, the CDR3 is TGCAGTGCTTGGCAAGGAGTGGAGCAGTTCTTC. This sequence encodes CSAWQGVEQFF.